This TCR beta chain was obtained from a study of blood T cell repertoires in COVID-19. Overall study: Collection of acute and convalescent COVID-19 samples took place in the United States, Italy and Spain. T cells, B-cell-depleted T cells, or PBMCs provided the cDNA or gDNA that served as material.

Only one count was recorded for this clone. The V gene lost 10 bases and the J gene lost 5 bases, with 18 bases spanning the gap. Germline loops: CDR1 MNHNS, CDR2 SASEGT. The CDR3 is made up of 15 amino acids. In the study's own analysis: Reference gene primer amplification yielded estimated nucleated cell counts. Libraries were prepared by immunoSEQ multiplex PCR; TCRdb keeps only in-frame clonotypes and omits some of them. The V and J calls and clone size come from that table; D and trimming were worked out from the DNA. The sample gives 100,000 to 110,000 clones, about 82% of which show up once; roughly 13% is in the top ten.

The chain combines TRBV6-1 with TRBJ1-6, with D possibly being TRBD1 (6 bases). Sequences were obtained from peripheral blood. This sequence originates from a man aged 45-65 years with active or convalescent COVID-19. The CDR3 sequence is CANREVWGDNSPLHF. The CDR3 nucleotides read TGTGCCAACAGGGAAGTTTGGGGGGATAATTCACCCCTCCACTTT.